This T cell receptor (beta chain) was observed in a study of identical twins' blood T cells. From the 5' RACE reads, TCRdb called clonotypes with MiXCR, one entry per CDR3 protein. In the table there are about 370,000 distinct CDR3 sequences, roughly 27% of which are singletons. Per germline, CDR1 MNHEY and CDR2 SVGAGI. The V and J ends lost 6 bases and 3 bases respectively, with 11 bases between them. This CDR3 region has 14 residues. The V gene is TRBV6-5, the J gene TRBJ2-2; D remains unclear. Sequenced input: PBMCs. This sequence originates from a woman aged 18-55 years in good health. Here the CDR3 DNA reads TGTGCCAGCAGGAGTGGGGATGACACCGGGGAGCTGTTTTTT. It encodes CASRSGDDTGELFF.